This record looks at one T cell receptor (beta chain) sequence and its context. The data were obtained in a study of cytomegalovirus exposure and HLA in healthy donors. The PCR employed 60 Vbeta primers together with 13 Jbeta primers. TCRdb's copy holds only in-frame clones and misses some; the assay was immunoSEQ multiplex PCR. The sample has some 110,000 clones, 70% to 75% seen once. Germline lookup yields CDR1 SGHTA and CDR2 FQGNSA. The CDR3 has 15 residues. Trimming removed 4 bases from V and 5 bases from J; junction bases left unmatched: 9. The receptor's source is a young woman in good health and CMV-seronegative. The rearrangement joins TRBV7-2 to TRBJ2-7; 9 bases map to TRBD1. Sequencing was done on a sample of PBMCs. The CDR3 DNA follows: TGTGCCAGCAGCTGGGAACAGGGGGCGAGCGACGAGCAGTACTTC. Its protein is CASSWEQGASDEQYF. The complete variable domain, with remaining parts taken from reference TRBV7-2 and TRBJ2-7, reads GAGVSQSPSNKVTEKGKDVELRCDPISGHTALYWYRQSLGQGLEFLIYFQGNSAPDKSGLPSDRFSAERTGGSVSTLTIQRTQQEDSAVYLCASSWEQGASDEQYFGPGTRLTVT.